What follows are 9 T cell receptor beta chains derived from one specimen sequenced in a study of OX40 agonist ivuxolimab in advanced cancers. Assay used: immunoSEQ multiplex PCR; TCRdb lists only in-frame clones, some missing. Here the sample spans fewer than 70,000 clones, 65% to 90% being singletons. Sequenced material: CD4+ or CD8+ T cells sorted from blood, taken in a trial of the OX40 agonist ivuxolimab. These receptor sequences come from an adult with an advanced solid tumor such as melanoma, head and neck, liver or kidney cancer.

The CDR3, as DNA: TGTGCCAGCAACCTCGGGGGGCAGAACTACGAGCAGTACTTC. The encoded protein is CASNLGGQNYEQYF. This chain connects TRBV2 to TRBJ2-7, with TRBD2 as a possible D gene (7 bases). Germline CDR1 SNHLY, CDR2 FYNNEI. The ends were cut back, 7 bases at V and 3 bases at J, with 16 bases in the middle. This CDR3 has 14 amino acids.

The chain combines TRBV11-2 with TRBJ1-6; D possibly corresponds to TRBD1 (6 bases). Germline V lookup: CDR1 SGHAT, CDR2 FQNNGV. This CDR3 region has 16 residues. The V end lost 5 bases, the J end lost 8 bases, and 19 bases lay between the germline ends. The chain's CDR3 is CASSPLGGGDDSPLHF. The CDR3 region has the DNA TGTGCCAGCAGCCCCCTAGGGGGGGGAGACGATTCACCCCTCCACTTT.

The CDR3 region is CASSLGADGRNEKLFF. In DNA, the CDR3 is TGCGCCAGCAGCTTGGGGGCCGACGGGCGGAATGAAAAACTGTTTTTT. The genes are TRBV5-1 and TRBJ1-4; D not certain. Trimming removed 0 bases from V and 5 bases from J, with 14 bases in between. Germline V gene lookup returns CDR1 SGHRS and CDR2 YFSETQ. The CDR3 runs 16 residues.

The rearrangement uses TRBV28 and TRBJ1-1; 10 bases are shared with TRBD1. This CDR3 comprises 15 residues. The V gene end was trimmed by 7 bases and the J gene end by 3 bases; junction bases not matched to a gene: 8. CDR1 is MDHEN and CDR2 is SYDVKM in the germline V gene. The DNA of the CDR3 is TGTGCCAGCACTTCAACCGGGACAGGGGACACTGAAGCTTTCTTT. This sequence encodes CASTSTGTGDTEAFF.

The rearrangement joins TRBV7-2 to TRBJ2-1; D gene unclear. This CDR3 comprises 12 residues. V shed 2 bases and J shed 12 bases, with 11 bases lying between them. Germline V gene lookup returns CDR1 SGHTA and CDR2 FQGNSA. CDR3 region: CASSLYLHAQFF. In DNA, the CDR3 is TGTGCCAGCAGCTTATATTTGCACGCGCAGTTCTTC.

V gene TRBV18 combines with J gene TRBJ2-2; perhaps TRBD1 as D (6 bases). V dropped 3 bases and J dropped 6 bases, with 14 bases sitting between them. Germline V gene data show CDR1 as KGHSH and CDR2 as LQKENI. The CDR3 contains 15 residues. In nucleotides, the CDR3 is TGTGCCAGCTCACCCCTACAGGGTAGCGCCGGGGAGCTGTTTTTT. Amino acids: CASSPLQGSAGELFF.

CDR3 coding DNA: TGTGCCAGCAGTTTAGGACGGACCGTGGGCTACACCTTC. This translates into CASSLGRTVGYTF. The chain is built from TRBV28 and TRBJ1-2; D not certain. The V end lost 2 bases, the J end lost 8 bases, and 12 bases lay between the germline ends. This CDR3 is built from 13 residues. CDR1 is MDHEN, CDR2 SYDVKM, per germline.

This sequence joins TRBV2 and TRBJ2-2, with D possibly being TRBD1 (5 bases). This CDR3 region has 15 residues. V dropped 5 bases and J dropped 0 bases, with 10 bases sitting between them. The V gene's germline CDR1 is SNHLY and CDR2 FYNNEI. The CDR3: CASSRQRPNTGELFF. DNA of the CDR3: TGTGCCAGCAGTCGACAGCGCCCGAACACCGGGGAGCTGTTTTTT.

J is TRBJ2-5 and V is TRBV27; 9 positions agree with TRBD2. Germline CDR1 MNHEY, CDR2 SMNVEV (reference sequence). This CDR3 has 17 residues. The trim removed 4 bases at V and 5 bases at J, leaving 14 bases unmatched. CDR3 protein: CASSSLRVAGVGETQYF. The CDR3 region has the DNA TGTGCCAGCAGTTCCCTTCGGGTAGCGGGGGTTGGGGAGACCCAGTACTTC.